This T cell receptor (beta chain) came from a study of cytomegalovirus exposure and HLA in healthy donors. The wider study: Sequencing of about 179 million T cells in an earlier analysis found 100 million or so unique TCR beta sequences. When 300 to 500 donors were genotyped, roughly 80% of them were found to fall in the Caucasian-associated ancestry cluster.

Both 60 Vbeta primers and 13 Jbeta primers went into the PCR. Some clones are missing from TCRdb's copy, which holds only in-frame ones; the method was immunoSEQ multiplex PCR. The table includes about 65,000 clones, roughly 75% detected once. To note about this clone: The antigen is not known.

Findings of the study overall: In a later analysis, V- and J-gene trimming of beta chains associated with a DCLRE1C missense variant, replicated independently.

This clonotype was sampled from a woman between 25 and 40 years old in good health and CMV-seronegative. The specimen sequenced was PBMCs.

Here the CDR3 DNA reads TGCAGTGCTTTACTGTACAATGAGCAGTTCTTC. Translating it yields CSALLYNEQFF. The rearrangement links TRBV20-1 to TRBJ2-1; D ambiguous. Trimming shortened V by 5 bases and J by 4 bases, and 6 bases separated the two germline ends. The germline V gene has CDR1 DFQATT and CDR2 SNEGSKA (reference sequence). This CDR3 contains 11 residues.